This TCR beta chain was identified in a study of blood T cell repertoires in COVID-19. Turning to the study itself: T cells, B-cell-depleted T cells, or PBMCs supplied cDNA or gDNA.

Trimming stripped 3 bases from V and 1 base from J, with 12 bases between. This CDR3 comprises 15 residues. The germline V gene encodes CDR1 SGHAT and CDR2 FQNNGV. TCRdb's table, derived via immunoSEQ multiplex PCR, lists solely in-frame clones and lacks some. Here the sample spans over 250,000 clones, 85% to 90% being singletons. Participant reports of clinical history set cohort assignment. The source material was PBMCs or T cells enriched from blood (not recorded which). This TCR was sampled from a woman younger than 35 who had recovered from COVID-19. The V and J genes are TRBV11-2 and TRBJ1-1; a weak D match, TRBD1 (6 bases). Here the CDR3 reads CASSLDTGRNTEAFF. In nucleotides, the CDR3 is TGTGCCAGCAGCTTGGACACAGGGAGGAACACTGAAGCTTTCTTT.